This T cell receptor (beta chain) comes out of a study of breast tumors, draining lymph nodes, adjacent tissues (TCRdb year 2016). Study-level background: The study compared TCR beta repertoires across tumor, adjacent nontumor tissue and axillary lymph nodes from breast cancer patients. The study was designed to assess the relationships and possible T-cell exchange between tumor, surrounding tissue and draining lymph node repertoires in human breast cancer.

Overall study results and their limits: The conclusion that tumor T cells originate in lymph nodes was framed as consistent with a hypothesis rather than directly demonstrated. Tumors showed preferential V and J gene usage, and their T-cell repertoire diversity fell below that of lymph nodes yet above that of nontumor tissue. In luminal-like breast cancer, tumor and nontumor tissue repertoires resembled each other significantly more than in basal-like breast cancer. The data were judged consistent with most tumor T cells deriving from the lymph node and then expanding within tumor tissue.

The run used an Illumina HiSeq 2000. Multiplex PCR amplification was used to generate the TCR beta chain libraries. High-throughput sequencing was used to analyze the amplified TCR beta chain products. TCRdb applied fastp at Q25 and MiXCR to the public reads, then kept only in-frame beta chains. Each entry is one CDR3 protein sequence, shown with its most common DNA and genes. The sample contains tens of thousands of distinct CDR3 sequences, 20% to 25% of them found a single time. Jointly, the top ten make up about 7.8% of the sample. Trimming removed 7 bases from V and 4 bases from J, leaving 14 bases between the germline ends. For CDR1 and CDR2, the germline V gene (reference sequence) lists SGHNT and YYREEE. Inclusive of the bounding cysteine and phenylalanine, the CDR3 is 13 residues long. Only CDR3 DNA remains: 39 bases, in frame from the first base. Note on this clonotype: The antigen this receptor binds is unknown. Base qualities are not recorded, but no much larger clone differs from it by a single base.

Sequenced input: breast tumor tissue. The TCR originated in a female donor with breast cancer. Some clones in this sample may be carry-over from other donors' samples. Rearrangement joined TRBV5-4 to TRBJ2-5; the best D guess is TRBD2, with 5 bases matching. The DNA sequence is as follows: TGTGCCAGCTCCTGGGAGAATTCAGAGACCCAGTACTTC. This yields the protein CASSWENSETQYF.